The clone carrying this T cell receptor (beta chain) was recorded a few times. Its matching antigen is unknown. In germline, CDR1 is SQVTM, CDR2 ANQGSEA. V was trimmed by 7 bases and J by 6 bases, leaving 19 bases between them. This CDR3 has 13 residues. These data belong to a study of T-cell memory formation after mild COVID-19. Study-wide background: Largely donor-specific sequence clusters came from a couple of donors.

Study-wide points: Among clones contracting day 15 to 85, CD4/CD8 was balanced, whereas later expanders leaned CD4+. Cross-reactive memory appears to have joined, as suggested by some responding clones showing up in pre-infection memory.

TCRdb reprocessed the 5' RACE reads with MiXCR, giving one entry per CDR3 protein. Of 430,000 or so distinct CDR3 sequences listed, approximately 25% were seen once; the top ten hold 12%. Material for sequencing was PBMCs or a T cell subset sorted from them (not recorded which). The genes are TRBV29-1 and TRBJ2-7; D unresolved. The clonotype comes from an adult woman who had mild COVID-19 (a few samples of this study predate the infection). Cell type and time point are not known. The CDR3 loop reads CSAGNDQAAEQYF. Here the CDR3 DNA reads TGCAGCGCCGGCAACGACCAGGCAGCCGAGCAGTACTTC.